A single sample is the source of the 23 T cell receptor beta chains below, sequenced in a study of T cell responses to AZD1222 COVID-19 vaccine. Repertoires were generated with immunoSEQ multiplex PCR, while TCRdb's copy carries only in-frame clones and drops some. The table has 75,000 to 100,000 clones, under 90% seen once; the top ten hold 2.4%. Sequencing was performed on peripheral blood, taken on day 0 of AZD1222 vaccination. These receptor sequences come from an adult in good health.

This rearrangement joins TRBV30 to TRBJ2-7; maybe TRBD1 (5 bases). CDR1 and CDR2 (germline): GTSNPN, SVGIG (reference sequence). The CDR3 loop spans 14 amino acids. Trimming took off 1 base at V and 3 bases at J, with 13 bases between the two ends. CDR3 sequence (DNA): TGTGCCTGGAGTGCGGGCAGGGCCCTCTACGAGCAGTACTTC. Its protein is CAWSAGRALYEQYF.

The chain employs TRBV3-1 (or the pseudogene TRBV3-2) and TRBJ1-1, with unresolved D. The CDR3 runs 12 residues. V was cut by 5 bases and J by 4 bases, with 8 bases left in between. The V gene's germline CDR1 is LGHDT and CDR2 YNNKEL (reference sequence). This CDR3 is CASSWSGTEAFF. The CDR3 DNA reads TGTGCCAGCAGCTGGTCGGGCACTGAAGCTTTCTTT.

This clone was observed a handful of times. The rearrangement uses TRBV19 and TRBJ2-7, with TRBD2 identical over 7 bases. The CDR3 spans 14 residues. The trim removed 3 bases at V and 0 bases at J, leaving 2 bases unmatched. Germline V gene data show CDR1 as LNHDA and CDR2 as SQIVND (reference sequence). CDR3 residues: CASSIGGSSYEQYF. Here the CDR3 DNA reads TGTGCCAGTAGTATTGGCGGGAGCTCCTACGAGCAGTACTTC.

The V and J genes are TRBV4-1 and TRBJ1-4; D call uncertain. The CDR3 totals 17 residues. Germline CDR1 reads MGHRA; CDR2 reads YSYEKL. V lost 1 base and J 4 bases, leaving 16 bases between the germline ends. The CDR3 reads CASSQGPSKAFNEKLFF. CDR3 DNA sequence: TGCGCCAGCAGCCAAGGCCCCTCCAAGGCGTTTAATGAAAAACTGTTTTTT.

This clone was counted a single time. The chain combines TRBV6-5 with TRBJ2-5; weak D call: TRBD2 (5 bases). This CDR3 spans 12 amino acids. Between the trimmed V and J ends, which lost 7 bases and 7 bases, there was a span of 13 bases. The germline V gene has CDR1 MNHEY and CDR2 SVGAGI. The chain's CDR3 is CASMSGGGTQYF. CDR3 DNA sequence: TGTGCCAGCATGTCAGGAGGTGGGACCCAGTACTTC.

The rearrangement links TRBV14 to TRBJ1-2; D is ambiguous. There are 13 residues in the CDR3. V was shortened by 5 bases and J by 2 bases, with 9 bases between the two germline ends. CDR1 is SGHDN and CDR2 is FVKESK in the germline V gene. CDR3 residues: CASSFTVNYGYTF. The CDR3 bases are TGTGCCAGCAGCTTCACTGTGAACTATGGCTACACCTTC. Full variable domain (rest looked up from reference TRBV14 and TRBJ1-2): EAGVTQFPSHSVIEKGQTVTLRCDPISGHDNLYWYRRVMGKEIKFLLHFVKESKQDESGMPNNRFLAERTGGTYSTLKVQPAELEDSGVYFCASSFTVNYGYTFGSGTRLTVV.

The rearrangement links TRBV7-8 to TRBJ2-7, with D tentatively TRBD1 (5 bases). There are 12 residues in the CDR3. Germline CDR1 reads SGHVS; CDR2 reads FQNEAQ. Trimming removed 10 bases at V and 6 bases at J, with 16 bases between. CDR3 sequence reads: CATRRGRGEQYF. In DNA, the CDR3 is TGTGCCACCCGAAGGGGTCGAGGCGAGCAGTACTTC.

The rearrangement joins TRBV9 to TRBJ2-6; 7 bases fit TRBD1. The germline CDR1 and CDR2 sequences are SGDLS and YYNGEE. The ends lost 9 bases at V and 0 bases at J; junction bases unmatched: 3. This CDR3 has 14 residues. In nucleotides, the CDR3 is TGTGCCACGGGACAGCACTCTGGGGCCAACGTCCTGACTTTC. It encodes CATGQHSGANVLTF.

V and J are TRBV15 and TRBJ2-1; 12 bases line up with TRBD2. Unmatched junction bases numbered 11, after V lost 5 bases and J lost 9 bases. Germline V CDR1 and CDR2: LNHNV, YYDKDF (reference sequence). CDR3 length: 16 amino acids. The CDR3 protein is CATSPRLAGVKIEQFF. DNA of the CDR3: TGTGCCACCAGCCCCCGACTAGCGGGAGTTAAAATTGAGCAGTTCTTC.

The J gene is TRBJ1-2, the V gene TRBV29-1; 9 nucleotides align to TRBD1. This CDR3 is 13 amino acids long. Germline V gene sequence: CDR1 SQVTM, CDR2 ANQGSEA. Germline trimming cut 7 bases from V and 6 bases from J; bases unmatched to any gene: 9. The CDR3, as DNA: TGCAGCGGACTGACAGGGGGATGGGATGGCTACACCTTC. It codes for CSGLTGGWDGYTF.

This CDR3 reads CASSGAGGTSGNSYEQYF. As DNA, the CDR3 is TGTGCCAGCAGTGGTGCAGGGGGGACTAGCGGGAACTCCTACGAGCAGTACTTC. The rearrangement uses TRBV6-1 and TRBJ2-7; 13 bases map to TRBD2. The germline V gene has CDR1 MNHNS and CDR2 SASEGT. The CDR3 sequence is 18 residues long. V was clipped by 4 bases and J by 0 bases; unmatched bases: 9.

This clone came up a few times. This rearrangement joins TRBV5-1 to TRBJ1-6; unclear D gene. The CDR3 sequence is 16 residues long. V was pared by 0 bases and J by 10 bases, with 17 bases between. Germline-derived CDR1 and CDR2 are SGHRS and YFSETQ. CDR3 nucleotides: TGCGCCAGCAGCTTGGAGCAGGTTGCAAGAGTATCACCCCTCCACTTT. This translates into CASSLEQVARVSPLHF. The full variable domain, with the rest looked up from reference TRBV5-1 and TRBJ1-6, is KAGVTQTPRYLIKTRGQQVTLSCSPISGHRSVSWYQQTPGQGLQFLFEYFSETQRNKGNFPGRFSGRQFSNSRSEMNVSTLELGDSALYLCASSLEQVARVSPLHFGNGTRLTVT.

This rearrangement joins TRBV5-1 to TRBJ2-1; D is unclear. Trimming took 0 bases from V and 3 from J, leaving 7 bases between them. Germline loops: CDR1 SGHRS, CDR2 YFSETQ. This CDR3 spans 14 amino acids. CDR3 bases: TGCGCCAGCAGCTTGGACAGCTTCTACAATGAGCAGTTCTTC. Translation gives CASSLDSFYNEQFF.

This clone was observed a handful of times. V usage is TRBV9 and J usage is TRBJ2-1; D might be TRBD2 (6 bases). V dropped 1 base and J dropped 8 bases, with 13 bases sitting between them. This CDR3 region has 14 residues. The germline gives CDR1 SGDLS, CDR2 YYNGEE. Here the CDR3 reads CASSVWGSGYEQFF. The CDR3 DNA sequence: TGTGCCAGCAGCGTATGGGGTAGCGGCTATGAGCAGTTCTTC.

The chain links TRBV19 to TRBJ1-4, with 7 positions matching TRBD1. The CDR3 loop spans 14 amino acids. Per the germline V gene, CDR1 is LNHDA and CDR2 is SQIVND (reference sequence). J was trimmed by 5 bases and V by 6 bases; bases with no gene match: 6. The CDR3 reads CASSLTGPNEKLFF. DNA of the CDR3: TGTGCCAGTAGCCTGACAGGGCCAAATGAAAAACTGTTTTTT.

The V gene is TRBV5-4, the J gene TRBJ2-3, with a tentative D call TRBD2 (6 bases). The CDR3 contains 15 residues. CDR1 and CDR2 (germline): SGHNT, YYREEE (reference sequence). V lost 6 bases and J lost 0, with 14 bases in between. The CDR3: CASKNQGGSTDTQYF. Written as DNA, the CDR3 is TGTGCCAGCAAGAACCAGGGAGGTAGCACAGATACGCAGTATTTT.

The chain couples TRBV3-1 (or the pseudogene TRBV3-2) to TRBJ1-6, with TRBD1 as a possible D gene (5 bases). Trimming left V 4 bases short and J 10 bases short, with 26 bases between. Germline values: CDR1 LGHDT, CDR2 YNNKEL (reference sequence). CDR3 length: 18 amino acids. The CDR3 is CASSPRGVTVEFRSPLHF. CDR3 nucleotide sequence: TGTGCCAGCAGCCCTAGAGGGGTAACAGTGGAGTTTCGGTCACCCCTCCACTTT.

The chain recombines TRBV6-5 with TRBJ1-1; D unresolved. Germline assignment: CDR1 MNHEY and CDR2 SVGAGI. V was pared by 0 bases and J by 2 bases, with 10 bases between. The length of the CDR3 is 15 residues. In DNA form, the CDR3 reads TGTGCCAGCAGTTACTCGACGGTTCTAAACACTGAAGCTTTCTTT. Translation gives CASSYSTVLNTEAFF.

The rearrangement uses TRBV15 and TRBJ2-1; D is ambiguous. V shed 1 base and J shed 6 bases, with 7 bases lying between them. Germline V gene data show CDR1 as LNHNV and CDR2 as YYDKDF (reference sequence). The CDR3 has 13 residues. The CDR3 DNA is TGTGCCACCAGCAGAGGGACCGGCAATGAGCAGTTCTTC. Translating it yields CATSRGTGNEQFF.

The rearrangement joins TRBV28 to TRBJ1-3; 10 bases are a match to TRBD1. Losses at the gene ends were 7 bases for V and 2 bases for J; bases not matched to a gene: 5. Per the germline V gene, CDR1 is MDHEN and CDR2 is SYDVKM. This CDR3 region has 15 residues. The CDR3 nucleotides read TGTGCCAGCACCACAGGACAGGGGGCTGGAAACACCATATATTTT. This gives the protein CASTTGQGAGNTIYF.

DNA of the CDR3: TGTGCCAGCAGCGCATCATTCGGGCTCACTGAAGCTTTCTTT. It codes for CASSASFGLTEAFF. This sequence joins TRBV9 and TRBJ1-1; unclear D gene. CDR1 and CDR2 (germline): SGDLS, YYNGEE. V lost 3 bases, J lost 4 bases, and 13 bases lay in between. This CDR3 spans 14 amino acids.

The J gene is TRBJ2-5, the V gene TRBV7-9; 12 bases are a match to TRBD2. From germline, CDR1 is SEHNR and CDR2 FQNEAQ (reference sequence). Germline trimming cut 2 bases from V and 1 base from J; bases unmatched to any gene: 8. This CDR3 spans 18 amino acids. The CDR3 nucleotides are TGTGCCAGCAGCTTAACCCGACTAGCGGGAGATCTCCAAGAGACCCAGTACTTC. This gives the protein CASSLTRLAGDLQETQYF. The full variable domain, in which reference TRBV7-9 and TRBJ2-5 provide the parts outside the CDR3, is DTGVSQNPRHKITKRGQNVTFRCDPISEHNRLYWYRQTLGQGPEFLTYFQNEAQLEKSRLLSDRFSAERPKGSFSTLEIQRTEQGDSAMYLCASSLTRLAGDLQETQYFGPGTRLLVL.

The chain employs TRBV6-5 and TRBJ1-2, with D unresolved. The length of the CDR3 is 13 residues. The ends were cut back, 2 bases at V and 8 bases at J, with 12 bases in the middle. Germline V lookup: CDR1 MNHEY, CDR2 SVGAGI. The CDR3 spells CASSYDQNRGYTF. CDR3 nucleotide sequence: TGTGCCAGCAGTTACGATCAAAATAGGGGCTACACCTTC.